The next 16 T cell receptor beta chains were all read from a single sample in a study of Tregs in tolerant kidney transplant recipients. Clones were sequenced by immunoSEQ multiplex PCR, and TCRdb holds only the in-frame ones, with some missing. The sample includes about 240,000 clones, 84% seen only once; the top ten take 0.64%. The sample was CD4+ T cells from blood. These receptors were obtained from a human donor in good health.

There are a few counts of this clone. The gene calls are TRBV5-1 and TRBJ2-7, with D possibly called TRBD1 or TRBD2 (5 bases each). CDR3 length: 13 residues. The V gene's germline CDR1 is SGHRS and CDR2 YFSETQ. V lost 4 bases and J 2 bases, leaving 10 bases between the germline ends. The CDR3 sequence: CASSRDAPYEQYF. Here the CDR3 DNA reads TGCGCCAGCAGCCGGGACGCTCCCTACGAGCAGTACTTC.

This clone was seen a handful of times. This sequence joins TRBV5-3 and TRBJ1-5; no reliable D call. TRBV5-3 has ORF status, its function being uncertain. The V end was cut by 2 bases, the J end by 3 bases, with 6 bases between. The CDR3 loop spans 13 amino acids. Here the CDR3 reads CARSFLNNQPQHF. For the CDR3, the DNA is TGTGCCAGAAGCTTTCTCAACAATCAGCCCCAGCATTTT.

The chain combines TRBV18 with TRBJ2-2; 12 bases agree with TRBD2. Germline values: CDR1 KGHSH, CDR2 LQKENI. This CDR3 has 16 amino acids. The V segment lost 5 bases and the J segment 4 bases; nucleotides outside the gene matches: 5. The CDR3 DNA reads as TGTGCCAGCTCAGCGACTAGCGGGGGCAGCACCGGGGAGCTGTTTTTT. Protein sequence: CASSATSGGSTGELFF.

The V call is TRBV18, the J call TRBJ2-3, with 9 bases that match TRBD2. In germline, CDR1 is KGHSH, CDR2 LQKENI. The CDR3 length is 16 residues. V lost 0 bases to trimming and J lost 8 bases; unmatched junction nucleotides: 9. In nucleotides, the CDR3 is TGTGCCAGCTCACCACCGACGGGCGGGGGGGCACGTACGCAGTATTTT. Encoded protein: CASSPPTGGGARTQYF.

The V gene is TRBV7-9, the J gene TRBJ1-5; D call uncertain. The ends were cut back, 1 base at V and 0 bases at J, with 10 bases in the middle. The CDR3 has 16 amino acids. Germline V gives CDR1 SEHNR, CDR2 FQNEAQ (reference sequence). The chain's CDR3 is CASSLGVGNSNQPQHF. The CDR3 nucleotides read TGTGCCAGCAGCTTAGGAGTGGGAAATAGCAATCAGCCCCAGCATTTT.

This chain uses TRBV7-9 with TRBJ2-7; TRBD2 agrees at 9 bases. CDR3 length: 13 amino acids. Trimming removed 3 bases from V and 4 bases from J; junction bases left unmatched: 1. The germline V gene encodes CDR1 SEHNR and CDR2 FQNEAQ (reference sequence). CDR3 in DNA: TGTGCCAGCAGCTTGGCGGGAGGGTACGAGCAGTACTTC. Residues: CASSLAGGYEQYF.

V usage is TRBV5-1 and J usage is TRBJ1-2; weak D call: TRBD1 (6 bases). Trimming pared 3 bases from V and 5 bases from J, leaving 14 bases between. The germline CDR1 and CDR2 sequences are SGHRS and YFSETQ. This CDR3 contains 14 residues. DNA for the CDR3: TGCGCCAGCAGCTCACAGGGCCCTGTGTATGGCTACACCTTC. Residues: CASSSQGPVYGYTF.

This clone appeared a single time. The chain couples TRBV14 to TRBJ1-2; D gene unclear. V lost 4 bases and J lost 8, with 14 bases in between. The CDR3 totals 13 residues. The germline V gene encodes CDR1 SGHDN and CDR2 FVKESK. This CDR3 reads CASSPTATRGYTF. In DNA, the CDR3 is TGTGCCAGCAGCCCTACAGCAACGAGAGGCTACACCTTC. Drawing the rest from reference TRBV14 and TRBJ1-2, the complete variable domain is EAGVTQFPSHSVIEKGQTVTLRCDPISGHDNLYWYRRVMGKEIKFLLHFVKESKQDESGMPNNRFLAERTGGTYSTLKVQPAELEDSGVYFCASSPTATRGYTFGSGTRLTVV.

There are a few counts of this clone. This chain joins TRBV7-8 and TRBJ2-1; 13 nucleotides agree with TRBD2. V was pared by 4 bases and J by 4 bases, with 1 base of the junction left unmatched. The CDR3 runs 15 residues. Germline V gene data show CDR1 as SGHVS and CDR2 as FQNEAQ. This CDR3 is CASSSLAGGYNEQFF. CDR3 bases: TGTGCCAGCAGCTCACTAGCGGGGGGGTACAATGAGCAGTTCTTC.

The chain employs TRBV29-1 and TRBJ1-1, with TRBD1 identical over 9 bases. V shed 7 bases, J shed 2 bases, and the junction held 8 bases outside the gene matches. The CDR3 totals 14 residues. From germline, CDR1 is SQVTM and CDR2 ANQGSEA. The CDR3 sequence: CSALDRGKNTEAFF. Here the CDR3 DNA reads TGCAGCGCCCTAGACAGGGGGAAAAACACTGAAGCTTTCTTT.

The rearrangement joins TRBV7-3 to TRBJ1-1; the match to TRBD1 covers 7 bases. After removal of 3 bases from V and 4 bases from J, the junction contained 2 bases not matched to a gene. CDR1 and CDR2 from the germline V gene are SGHTA and FQGTGA. The CDR3 totals 13 residues. The CDR3 protein is CASSFNRGTEAFF. CDR3 coding DNA: TGTGCCAGCAGCTTCAACAGGGGCACTGAAGCTTTCTTT.

V gene TRBV6-1 combines with J gene TRBJ2-7, with TRBD1 matching over 7 bases. V shed 5 bases, J shed 2 bases, and the junction held 3 bases outside the gene matches. CDR1 and CDR2 (germline): MNHNS, SASEGT. The CDR3 has 13 residues. Here the CDR3 reads CASSLQGPYEQYF. CDR3 nucleotides: TGTGCCAGCAGTTTACAGGGGCCCTACGAGCAGTACTTC.

The V gene is TRBV5-1, the J gene TRBJ2-7; TRBD1 might be the D (6 bases). The CDR3 spans 17 residues. V gave up 4 bases and J gave up 1 base, with 21 bases separating them. Looked up from germline, CDR1 is SGHRS and CDR2 is YFSETQ. CDR3 in DNA: TGCGCCAGCAGCGTACTACCGGGACAAGGGATATCCTACGAGCAGTACTTC. This codes for CASSVLPGQGISYEQYF.

V usage is TRBV7-9 and J usage is TRBJ2-1, with D possibly being TRBD2 (6 bases). Germline loops: CDR1 SEHNR, CDR2 FQNEAQ (reference sequence). V was pared by 5 bases and J by 12 bases, with 20 bases between. The CDR3 covers 14 residues. CDR3 bases: TGTGCCAGCAGCCGCGGGGACTTCTTAGACGGGCAGTTCTTC. Amino acid sequence: CASSRGDFLDGQFF.

The chain uses TRBV13 and TRBJ1-2; 8 bases agree with TRBD1. The CDR3 has 15 amino acids. CDR1 is PRHDT, CDR2 FYEKMQ, per germline (reference sequence). V was pared by 0 bases and J by 8 bases, with 8 bases of the junction left unmatched. The CDR3 protein is CASSLGGQEAWGYTF. The CDR3 nucleotides read TGTGCCAGCAGCTTAGGGGGACAGGAGGCTTGGGGCTACACCTTC. The full variable domain, its missing parts supplied by reference TRBV13 and TRBJ1-2, is AAGVIQSPRHLIKEKRETATLKCYPIPRHDTVYWYQQGPGQDPQFLISFYEKMQSDKGSIPDRFSAQQFSDYHSELNMSSLELGDSALYFCASSLGGQEAWGYTFGSGTRLTVV.

This clone was observed a single time. This rearrangement joins TRBV19 to TRBJ2-1; the match to TRBD2 covers 11 bases. Germline V gene sequence: CDR1 LNHDA, CDR2 SQIVND (reference sequence). The length of the CDR3 is 14 residues. The V gene end was trimmed by 9 bases and the J gene end by 4 bases; junction bases not matched to a gene: 5. CDR3 in DNA: TGTGCCAGCCATGGGACTAGCGGATACAATGAGCAGTTCTTC. Its translation: CASHGTSGYNEQFF.